These 22 T cell receptor beta chains were sequenced from one sample in a study of T cells in Graves' hyperthyroidism and ophthalmopathy. Regions amplified from RNA transcripts were the TCR beta CDR3 regions. HTBI primers were the set used in a first-round RT-PCR of the TCR CDR3. One entry per CDR3 protein, called by TCRdb with MiXCR from the multiplex PCR reads. Among more than 450,000 distinct CDR3 sequences listed, 20% were seen once. The sample comprised blood. These receptors all stem from a man in his forties or fifties with Graves' ophthalmopathy.

V gene TRBV12-3 or TRBV12-4 combines with J gene TRBJ1-2, with D possibly TRBD1 on 6 matching bases. V lost 5 bases and J 4 bases, leaving 11 bases between the germline ends. This CDR3 is built from 13 residues. DNA for the CDR3: TGTGCCAGCAGTGGGGGCTCGGGCTATGGCTACACCTTC. Translation gives CASSGGSGYGYTF.

This clonotype was detected a few times. The chain is built from TRBV19 and TRBJ2-7; 9 bases are shared with TRBD1. The V and J ends lost 2 bases and 8 bases, in that order; junction bases with no gene match: 1. Germline CDR1 is LNHDA and CDR2 is SQIVND (reference sequence). The CDR3 runs to 12 residues. The CDR3 reads CASSITGGQQYF. The DNA of the CDR3 is TGTGCCAGTAGTATAACAGGGGGCCAGCAGTACTTC.

In its sample, this clonotype was seen a few times. The chain is built from TRBV28 and TRBJ2-1; maybe TRBD2 (6 bases). Trimming removed 4 bases at V and 3 bases at J, with 13 bases between. The CDR3 consists of 15 residues. Germline lookup yields CDR1 MDHEN and CDR2 SYDVKM. CDR3: CASSSAGRLYNEQFF. CDR3 DNA: TGTGCCAGCAGTTCGGCGGGGAGGCTCTACAATGAGCAGTTCTTC.

The sample holds many counts of this clonotype. The chain joins TRBV12-3 or TRBV12-4 to TRBJ2-3; 9 bases map to TRBD2. The V and J ends lost 5 bases and 4 bases, in that order; junction bases with no gene match: 10. The CDR3 is 16 residues long. CDR3 in amino acids: CASSPMAGGRADTQYF. For the CDR3, the DNA is TGTGCCAGCAGTCCTATGGCGGGAGGGAGGGCAGATACGCAGTATTTT.

This clonotype showed up many times. V is TRBV27 and J is TRBJ2-3; D could derive from TRBD1 or TRBD2 (6 bases each). Germline lookup yields CDR1 MNHEY and CDR2 SMNVEV (reference sequence). The V and J ends lost 2 bases and 0 bases respectively, with 18 bases between them. The CDR3 sequence is 18 residues long. CDR3 region: CASSLEGRRGGSTDTQYF. The CDR3 nucleotides read TGTGCCAGCAGTTTAGAAGGGCGAAGAGGGGGGAGCACAGATACGCAGTATTTT.

For this clonotype: Since no conserved phenylalanine or tryptophan closes the CDR3, a read error is the likely cause. V is TRBV10-2 and J is TRBJ1-2; D is possibly TRBD1 (6 bases). Trimming left V 6 bases short and J 4 bases short, with 15 bases between. The CDR3 totals 14 residues. In germline, CDR1 is WSHSY, CDR2 SAAADI. The DNA of the CDR3 is TGCGCCAGCAGCACAGGACCGGGGGCCTATGGCTACACCCTC. It specifies CASSTGPGAYGYTL.

This clonotype was recorded a few times. The chain couples TRBV20-1 to TRBJ2-5, with a weak D call TRBD2 (6 bases). The CDR3 covers 13 residues. CDR1 and CDR2 (germline): DFQATT, SNEGSKA (reference sequence). Trimming took 6 bases from V and 1 from J, leaving 12 bases between them. This chain's CDR3 is CSASRDFQETQYF. The CDR3 coding sequence is TGCAGTGCCTCCCGGGACTTCCAAGAGACCCAGTACTTC.

The table lists this clonotype with many counts. The chain is built from TRBV20-1 and TRBJ2-7; maybe TRBD1 (6 bases). Germline V lookup: CDR1 DFQATT, CDR2 SNEGSKA (reference sequence). This CDR3 is built from 14 residues. V lost 0 bases and J 3 bases, leaving 12 bases between the germline ends. The CDR3 loop reads CSARELGGRYEQYF. The DNA of the CDR3 is TGCAGTGCTAGAGAATTAGGGGGTCGCTACGAGCAGTACTTC.

This clonotype was found a few times. The chain recombines TRBV2 with TRBJ2-5; no clear D gene. Germline V gene sequence: CDR1 SNHLY, CDR2 FYNNEI. This CDR3 is built from 16 residues. V was clipped by 5 bases and J by 1 base, with 17 bases between them. CDR3 amino acids: CASSKKPSRPQETQYF. CDR3 in DNA: TGTGCCAGCAGTAAAAAGCCCAGCCGGCCCCAAGAGACCCAGTACTTC. Drawing the rest from reference TRBV2 and TRBJ2-5, the complete variable domain is EPEVTQTPSHQVTQMGQEVILRCVPISNHLYFYWYRQILGQKVEFLVSFYNNEISEKSEIFDDQFSVERPDGSNFTLKIRSTKLEDSAMYFCASSKKPSRPQETQYFGPGTRLLVL.

The chain links TRBV25-1 to TRBJ2-2; the match to TRBD2 covers 7 bases. Germline CDR1 MGHDK, CDR2 SYGVNS. The V and J ends lost 5 bases and 4 bases, in that order; junction bases with no gene match: 1. The CDR3 covers 13 residues. The CDR3 DNA sequence: TGTGCCAGCAGTACTAGCGCCACCGGGGAGCTGTTTTTT. It codes for CASSTSATGELFF.

This chain connects TRBV3-1 to TRBJ2-5; perhaps TRBD2 as D (5 bases). CDR3 length: 14 residues. Germline V CDR1 and CDR2: LGHDT, YNNKEL (reference sequence). V was shortened by 1 base and J by 1 base, with 7 bases between the two germline ends. As DNA, the CDR3 is TGTGCCAGCAGCCAAGTTGAGGGCCAAGAGACCCAGTACTTC. Amino acid sequence: CASSQVEGQETQYF.

There are a few counts of this clonotype. This sequence joins TRBV12-3 or TRBV12-4 and TRBJ1-2, with D possibly TRBD1 on 5 matching bases. Trimming shortened V by 1 base and J by 4 bases, and 7 bases separated the two germline ends. The length of the CDR3 is 13 residues. CDR3 nucleotide sequence: TGTGCCAGCAGTTTAGAGGGGACCTATGGCTACACCTTC. Its translation: CASSLEGTYGYTF.

The CDR3 nucleotides are TGTGCCAGCAGCTTAGAAGGGTTTCTTTCGGGGGAGACCCAGTACTTC. Translating it yields CASSLEGFLSGETQYF. V gene TRBV7-2 combines with J gene TRBJ2-5, with a tentative D call TRBD2 (5 bases). Deletions cut 1 base from V and 5 bases from J, with 17 bases between. The V gene's germline CDR1 is SGHTA and CDR2 FQGNSA. This CDR3 contains 16 residues.

The chain links TRBV24-1 to TRBJ1-5, with a tentative D call TRBD1 (6 bases). Germline V gives CDR1 KGHDR, CDR2 SFDVKD. The germline V and J ends were trimmed by 4 bases and 1 base, with 10 bases remaining between them. The CDR3 length is 15 residues. The CDR3 DNA reads TGTGCCACCAGTGAGGGGACACTGAGCAATCAGCCCCAGCATTTT. Translating gives CATSEGTLSNQPQHF.

This clonotype was found a few times. The rearrangement links TRBV5-1 to TRBJ1-4; D is possibly TRBD1 (5 bases). CDR3 length equals 14 residues. In germline, CDR1 is SGHRS, CDR2 YFSETQ. With 2 bases removed from V and 10 bases from J, the gap between germline ends came to 15 bases. CDR3 region: CASSFVDRGGKLFF. Written as DNA, the CDR3 is TGCGCCAGCAGCTTTGTAGATAGGGGAGGAAAACTGTTTTTT.

This clonotype appeared a few times. CDR3 sequence reads: CASRERTSTYEQYF. The CDR3 DNA is TGTGCCAGCAGGGAGAGGACCAGCACCTACGAGCAGTACTTC. The chain couples TRBV2 to TRBJ2-7; D gene ambiguous. Trimming took off 6 bases at V and 2 bases at J, with 14 bases between the two ends. This CDR3 is 14 amino acids long. Germline CDR1 and CDR2: SNHLY and FYNNEI.

There are many counts of this clonotype. The V and J genes are TRBV28 and TRBJ2-1; D might be TRBD1 (6 bases). V dropped 4 bases and J dropped 9 bases, with 16 bases sitting between them. CDR1 and CDR2 from the germline V gene are MDHEN and SYDVKM. The CDR3 loop spans 14 amino acids. The CDR3 sequence is CASSSSGRGSEQFF. The CDR3 DNA sequence: TGTGCCAGCAGTTCCTCGGGCAGGGGAAGTGAGCAGTTCTTC.

In its sample, this clonotype was seen a few times. The chain couples TRBV6-2 or TRBV6-3 to TRBJ2-7; tentative D call: TRBD2 (6 bases). The germline V gene has CDR1 MNHEY and CDR2 SVGEGT. The CDR3 runs 13 residues. V was cut by 6 bases and J by 0 bases, with 9 bases left in between. In nucleotides, the CDR3 is TGTGCCAGCAGAGGGGACTTCTCCTACGAGCAGTACTTC. Its translation: CASRGDFSYEQYF.

Many counts were recorded for this clonotype. This chain uses TRBV18 with TRBJ2-3; D is perhaps TRBD2 (5 bases). V shed 0 bases and J shed 6 bases, with 10 bases lying between them. The CDR3 spans 14 residues. Per the germline V gene, CDR1 is KGHSH and CDR2 is LQKENI. The DNA for the CDR3 is TGTGCCAGCTCACCACCGTTACGAGGGGATACGCAGTATTTT. Its protein product is CASSPPLRGDTQYF. The full variable domain, rest sourced from reference TRBV18 and TRBJ2-3, is NAGVMQNPRHLVRRRGQEARLRCSPMKGHSHVYWYRQLPEEGLKFMVYLQKENIIDESGMPKERFSAEFPKEGPSILRIQQVVRGDSAAYFCASSPPLRGDTQYFGPGTRLTVL.

The rearrangement uses TRBV7-9 and TRBJ2-7; D gene uncertain. Germline CDR1 reads SEHNR; CDR2 reads FQNEAQ (reference sequence). The CDR3 is 18 residues long. V was pared by 3 bases and J by 1 base, with 22 bases between. DNA of the CDR3: TGTGCCAGCAGCTTCCCCCGGCTAGGAGATATACCTTCCTACGAGCAGTACTTC. It yields the protein CASSFPRLGDIPSYEQYF. The variable domain in full, with the rest retrieved from reference TRBV7-9 and TRBJ2-7, is DTGVSQNPRHKITKRGQNVTFRCDPISEHNRLYWYRQTLGQGPEFLTYFQNEAQLEKSRLLSDRFSAERPKGSFSTLEIQRTEQGDSAMYLCASSFPRLGDIPSYEQYFGPGTRLTVT.

This clonotype appeared a few times. The chain has TRBV27 and TRBJ2-1, with D unresolved. V was pared by 5 bases and J by 6 bases, with 11 bases between. The CDR3 spans 13 residues. Germline V lookup: CDR1 MNHEY, CDR2 SMNVEV (reference sequence). CDR3 in amino acids: CASSMVAANEQFF. The CDR3 region has the DNA TGTGCCAGCAGTATGGTAGCCGCCAATGAGCAGTTCTTC.

The chain has TRBV7-9 and TRBJ2-7, with D possibly being TRBD2 (6 bases). The CDR3 spans 12 residues. V was shortened by 4 bases and J by 6 bases, with 10 bases between the two germline ends. Germline V gene lookup returns CDR1 SEHNR and CDR2 FQNEAQ (reference sequence). CDR3 sequence: CASSWMRGEQYF. CDR3 DNA: TGTGCCAGCAGCTGGATGCGGGGCGAGCAGTACTTC.